Sequencing of this T cell receptor beta chain was carried out in a study of blood T cell repertoires in COVID-19. Clones were read by immunoSEQ multiplex PCR, and TCRdb kept only the in-frame ones, dropping some. This sample has a few hundred thousand clones, with around 84% found just once. The sequenced sample consisted of peripheral blood. The clonotype originates from a woman older than 75 with active or convalescent COVID-19.

The CDR3: CASSFGTGPQETQYF. The CDR3 region has the DNA TGTGCCAGCAGTTTTGGGACAGGTCCTCAAGAGACCCAGTACTTC. This chain uses TRBV28 with TRBJ2-5, with TRBD1 matching 8 bases. V dropped 3 bases and J dropped 2; count of bases not matched to a gene: 5. The CDR3 runs 15 residues. Germline V gives CDR1 MDHEN, CDR2 SYDVKM.